The 13 T cell receptor beta chains presented below share a single source sample, sequenced in a study of Ad26.COV2.S vaccination and SARS-CoV-2 variants. Treatment defined: roughly 18 received Ad26.COV2.S at low or high dose, single or two shots; about 5 received placebo; per-sample allocation not given. Samples were taken on day 63 after the first vaccine or placebo injection. Produced via immunoSEQ multiplex PCR; TCRdb's table is partial and in-frame only. There are approximately 420,000 clones in the sample; about 88% occur only once, and more than 3% lies in the top ten. The specimen was peripheral blood, collected in a trial of Ad26.COV2.S vaccine versus placebo. These TCRs come from a person between 18 and 65 years old who received the Ad26.COV2.S COVID-19 vaccine or a placebo.

This chain joins TRBV12-5 and TRBJ1-1; 9 bases are shared with TRBD1. The ends lost 6 bases at V and 7 bases at J; junction bases unmatched: 3. CDR1 and CDR2 from the germline V gene are LGHNT and FRNRAP. The CDR3 is made up of 12 amino acids. CDR3 sequence: CASGRQGDEAFF. The CDR3, as DNA: TGTGCTAGTGGGCGACAGGGGGATGAAGCTTTCTTT.

The CDR3 sequence: CASRLIANYGYTF. CDR3 coding DNA: TGTGCCAGCAGACTGATAGCTAACTATGGCTACACCTTC. The rearrangement joins TRBV6-5 to TRBJ1-2; D not certain. Looked up from germline, CDR1 is MNHEY and CDR2 is SVGAGI. With 6 bases removed from V and 0 bases from J, the gap between germline ends came to 8 bases. The CDR3 length is 13 residues.

This clone was seen only a few times. This chain links TRBV19 with TRBJ1-1; possible D gene TRBD1, 6 bases. The germline CDR1 and CDR2 sequences are LNHDA and SQIVND (reference sequence). This CDR3 contains 17 residues. V was cut by 7 bases and J by 1 base, with 22 bases left in between. The CDR3 DNA sequence: TGTGCCAGTACTATCACCTGGCGGGGGGGCGAGAACACTGAAGCTTTCTTT. This codes for CASTITWRGGENTEAFF.

The chain employs TRBV12-5 and TRBJ1-2, with TRBD1 matching 10 bases. V dropped 1 base and J dropped 5; count of bases not matched to a gene: 4. The CDR3 is 15 amino acids. The germline CDR1 and CDR2 sequences are LGHNT and FRNRAP. The DNA of the CDR3 is TGTGCTAGTGGTTTGGACGGACAGGGGGAGTATGGCTACACCTTC. Translation: CASGLDGQGEYGYTF. The full variable domain, its missing parts supplied by reference TRBV12-5 and TRBJ1-2, is DARVTQTPRHKVTEMGQEVTMRCQPILGHNTVFWYRQTMMQGLELLAYFRNRAPLDDSGMPKDRFSAEMPDATLATLKIQPSEPRDSAVYFCASGLDGQGEYGYTFGSGTRLTVV.

The rearrangement joins TRBV5-4 to TRBJ1-1, with a tentative D call TRBD1 (5 bases). The CDR3 is 14 amino acids. The V end was cut by 1 base, the J end by 0 bases, with 7 bases between. Germline-derived CDR1 and CDR2 are SGHNT and YYREEE (reference sequence). This CDR3 is CASSLPGLNTEAFF. The CDR3 DNA is TGTGCCAGCAGCTTGCCAGGGCTGAACACTGAAGCTTTCTTT.

As regards this clone: The junction does not match germline at one end; this may be a read error. This chain connects TRBV12-5 to TRBJ2-5; D unresolved. There are 12 residues in the CDR3. Germline assignment: CDR1 LGHNT and CDR2 FRNRAP. The CDR3 coding sequence is TGTGCTAGTGGTTTGTGGCAAGTGACCCAGTACTTC. Its translation is CASGLWQVTQYF.

V is TRBV2 and J is TRBJ2-3, with D unresolved. This CDR3 has 19 amino acids. V was shortened by 3 bases and J by 0 bases, with 22 bases between the two germline ends. Germline lookup yields CDR1 SNHLY and CDR2 FYNNEI. The CDR3 nucleotides are TGTGCCAGCAGTGATCGGGCAGGCCATCATCTGGGGAGCACAGATACGCAGTATTTT. It yields the protein CASSDRAGHHLGSTDTQYF.

CDR3 bases: TGTGCCAGCACCATCTCAGGGGGGCTTTCACCCCTCCACTTT. Protein product: CASTISGGLSPLHF. The rearrangement uses TRBV3-1 (or the pseudogene TRBV3-2) and TRBJ1-6; the match to TRBD1 covers 7 bases. V dropped 7 bases and J dropped 9; count of bases not matched to a gene: 9. Germline V gene sequence: CDR1 LGHDT, CDR2 YNNKEL (reference sequence). The CDR3 loop spans 14 amino acids.

The V gene is TRBV7-9, the J gene TRBJ1-3; tentatively, D is TRBD1 (6 bases). The CDR3 has 18 amino acids. Trimming took off 5 bases at V and 4 bases at J, with 24 bases between the two ends. From germline, CDR1 is SEHNR and CDR2 FQNEAQ (reference sequence). CDR3 DNA sequence: TGTGCCAGCAGCCAAAACCGACAGGCTGGGTTAGAAGGAAACACCATATATTTT. It yields the protein CASSQNRQAGLEGNTIYF.

The chain uses TRBV19 and TRBJ1-2; 8 nucleotides agree with TRBD1. The length of the CDR3 is 16 residues. The germline gives CDR1 LNHDA, CDR2 SQIVND (reference sequence). Unmatched junction bases numbered 16, after V lost 6 bases and J lost 7 bases. The CDR3 sequence is CASRIQGAGGASGYTF. As DNA, the CDR3 is TGTGCCAGTAGGATCCAGGGGGCAGGGGGCGCATCTGGCTACACCTTC.

The chain uses TRBV6-2 or TRBV6-3 and TRBJ2-3; D gene unclear. This CDR3 comprises 11 residues. The V gene's germline CDR1 is MNHEY and CDR2 SVGEGT. V lost 5 bases and J lost 4, with 4 bases in between. DNA of the CDR3: TGTGCCAGCAGTGCGGCAGATACGCAGTATTTT. Protein sequence: CASSAADTQYF.

The rearrangement links TRBV19 to TRBJ1-4, with 9 bases fitting TRBD1. Germline V lookup: CDR1 LNHDA, CDR2 SQIVND (reference sequence). With 5 bases clipped from V and 2 bases from J, the junction kept 3 bases outside the gene matches. The CDR3 has 15 residues. The CDR3 nucleotides are TGTGCCAGTAGTGCAACAGGGGGCACTAATGAAAAACTGTTTTTT. It yields the protein CASSATGGTNEKLFF.

Worth noting for this clone: The sample has other DNA sequences that encode this CDR3 too. The chain uses TRBV4-1 and TRBJ1-2; 9 bases align to TRBD1. Trimming took 3 bases from V and 5 from J; bases not matched to a gene: 1. Germline V gives CDR1 MGHRA, CDR2 YSYEKL. The CDR3 length is 13 residues. The CDR3 loop reads CASSQGTGYGYTF. CDR3 bases: TGCGCCAGCAGCCAGGGGACAGGGTATGGCTACACCTTC.